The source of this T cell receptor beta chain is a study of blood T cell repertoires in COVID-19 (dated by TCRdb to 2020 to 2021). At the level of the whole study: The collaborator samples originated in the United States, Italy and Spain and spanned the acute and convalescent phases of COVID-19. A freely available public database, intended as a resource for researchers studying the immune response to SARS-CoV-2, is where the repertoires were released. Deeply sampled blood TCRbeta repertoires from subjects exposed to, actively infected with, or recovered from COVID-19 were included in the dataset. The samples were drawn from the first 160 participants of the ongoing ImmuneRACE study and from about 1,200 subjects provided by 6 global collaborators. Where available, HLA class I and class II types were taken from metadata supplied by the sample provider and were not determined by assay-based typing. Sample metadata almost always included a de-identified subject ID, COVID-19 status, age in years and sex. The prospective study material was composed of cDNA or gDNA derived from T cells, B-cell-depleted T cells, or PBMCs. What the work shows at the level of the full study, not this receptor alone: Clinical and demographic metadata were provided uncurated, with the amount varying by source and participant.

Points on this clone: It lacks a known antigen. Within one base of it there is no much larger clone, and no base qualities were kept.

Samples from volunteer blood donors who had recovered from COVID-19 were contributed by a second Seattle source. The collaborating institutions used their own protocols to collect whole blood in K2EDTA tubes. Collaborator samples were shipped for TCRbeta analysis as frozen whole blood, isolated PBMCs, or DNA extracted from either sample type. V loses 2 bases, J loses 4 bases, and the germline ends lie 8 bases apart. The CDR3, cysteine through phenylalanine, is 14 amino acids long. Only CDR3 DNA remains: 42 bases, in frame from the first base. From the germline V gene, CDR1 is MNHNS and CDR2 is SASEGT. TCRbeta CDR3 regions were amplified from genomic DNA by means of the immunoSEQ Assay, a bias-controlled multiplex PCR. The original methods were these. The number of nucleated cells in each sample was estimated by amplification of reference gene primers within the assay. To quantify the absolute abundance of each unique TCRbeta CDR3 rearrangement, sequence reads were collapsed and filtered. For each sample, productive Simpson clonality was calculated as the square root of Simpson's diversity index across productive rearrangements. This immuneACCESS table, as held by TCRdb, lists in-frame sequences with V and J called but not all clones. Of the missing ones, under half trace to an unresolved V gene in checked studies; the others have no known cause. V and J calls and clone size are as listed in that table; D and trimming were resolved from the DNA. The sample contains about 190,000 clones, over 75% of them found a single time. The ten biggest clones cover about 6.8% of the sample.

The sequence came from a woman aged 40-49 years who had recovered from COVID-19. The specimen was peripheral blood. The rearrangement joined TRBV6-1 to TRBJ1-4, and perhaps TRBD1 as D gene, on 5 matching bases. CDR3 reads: CASSEIQVNEKLFF. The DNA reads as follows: TGTGCCAGCAGTGAAATACAGGTTAATGAAAAACTGTTTTTT.